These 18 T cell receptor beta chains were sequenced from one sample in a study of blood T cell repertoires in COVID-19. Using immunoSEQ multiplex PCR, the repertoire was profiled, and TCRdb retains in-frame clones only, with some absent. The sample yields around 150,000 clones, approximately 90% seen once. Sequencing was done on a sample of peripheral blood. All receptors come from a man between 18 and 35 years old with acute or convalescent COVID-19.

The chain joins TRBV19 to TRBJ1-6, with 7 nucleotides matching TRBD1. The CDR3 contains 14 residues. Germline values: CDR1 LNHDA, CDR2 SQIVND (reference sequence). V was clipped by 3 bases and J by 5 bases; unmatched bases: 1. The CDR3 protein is CASSIGTDNSPLHF. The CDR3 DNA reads TGTGCCAGTAGTATTGGGACAGATAATTCACCCCTCCACTTT.

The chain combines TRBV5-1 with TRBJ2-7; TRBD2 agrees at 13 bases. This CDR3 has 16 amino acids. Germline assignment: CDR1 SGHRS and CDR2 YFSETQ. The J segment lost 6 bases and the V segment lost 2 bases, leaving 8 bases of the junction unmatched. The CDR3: CASSLPSGTSGAEQYF. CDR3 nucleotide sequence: TGCGCCAGCAGCTTACCTTCCGGGACTAGCGGGGCCGAGCAGTACTTC.

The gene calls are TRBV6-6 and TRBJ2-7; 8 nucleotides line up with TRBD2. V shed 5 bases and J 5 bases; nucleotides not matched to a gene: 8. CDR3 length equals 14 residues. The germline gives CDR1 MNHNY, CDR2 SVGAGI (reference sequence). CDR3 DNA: TGTGCCAGCAGTCCGGGAGGGGCGCTTAACGAGCAGTACTTC. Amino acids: CASSPGGALNEQYF.

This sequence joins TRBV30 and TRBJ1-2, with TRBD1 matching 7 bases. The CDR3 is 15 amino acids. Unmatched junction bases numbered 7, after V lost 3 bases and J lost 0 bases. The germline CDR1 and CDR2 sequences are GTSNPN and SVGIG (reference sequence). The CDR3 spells CAWSAGTVANYGYTF. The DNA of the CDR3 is TGTGCCTGGAGCGCTGGGACAGTAGCTAACTATGGCTACACCTTC.

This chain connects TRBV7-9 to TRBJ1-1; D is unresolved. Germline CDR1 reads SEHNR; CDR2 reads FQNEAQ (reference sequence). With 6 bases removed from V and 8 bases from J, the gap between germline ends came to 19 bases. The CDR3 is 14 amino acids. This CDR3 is CASSQDMGRFEAFF. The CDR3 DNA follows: TGTGCCAGCAGTCAAGACATGGGCCGATTCGAAGCTTTCTTT.

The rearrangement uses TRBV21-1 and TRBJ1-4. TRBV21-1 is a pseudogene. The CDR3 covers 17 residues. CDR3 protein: CASRAGPRPSPNEKLFF. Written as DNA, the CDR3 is TGTGCCAGCAGGGCGGGACCTCGCCCTAGCCCTAATGAAAAACTGTTTTTT.

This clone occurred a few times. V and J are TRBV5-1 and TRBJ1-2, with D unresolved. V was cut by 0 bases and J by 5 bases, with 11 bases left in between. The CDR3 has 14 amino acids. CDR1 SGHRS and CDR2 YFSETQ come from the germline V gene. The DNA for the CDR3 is TGCGCCAGCAGCTTGGACAGCCTGTTTTATGGCTACACCTTC. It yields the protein CASSLDSLFYGYTF.

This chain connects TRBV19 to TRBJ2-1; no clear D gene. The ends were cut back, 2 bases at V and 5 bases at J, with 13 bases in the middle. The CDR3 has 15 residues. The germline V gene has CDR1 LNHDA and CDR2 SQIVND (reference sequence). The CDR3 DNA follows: TGTGCCAGTAGTATAAGCGCTGGATTTAACAATGAGCAGTTCTTC. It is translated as CASSISAGFNNEQFF.

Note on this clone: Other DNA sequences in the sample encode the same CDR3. The CDR3 DNA sequence: TGTGCCAGCAGTTTTTCAGGGGTGGAGACCCAGTACTTC. Encoded protein: CASSFSGVETQYF. The rearrangement links TRBV12-3 or TRBV12-4 to TRBJ2-5, with D maybe TRBD1 (6 bases). V was shortened by 3 bases and J by 5 bases, with 10 bases between the two germline ends. The CDR3 totals 13 residues.

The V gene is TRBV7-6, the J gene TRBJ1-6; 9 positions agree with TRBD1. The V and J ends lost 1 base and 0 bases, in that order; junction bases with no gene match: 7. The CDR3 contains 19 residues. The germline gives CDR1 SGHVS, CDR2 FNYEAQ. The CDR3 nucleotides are TGTGCCAGCAGCTTAGGTGGGACAGGGTTGAGCTCCTATAATTCACCCCTCCACTTT. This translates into CASSLGGTGLSSYNSPLHF.

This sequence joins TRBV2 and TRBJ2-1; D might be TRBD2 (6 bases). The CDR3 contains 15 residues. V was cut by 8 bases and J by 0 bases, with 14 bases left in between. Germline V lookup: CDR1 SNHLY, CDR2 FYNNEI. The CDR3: CASPGTLSSYNEQFF. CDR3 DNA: TGTGCCAGCCCCGGGACTCTTAGCTCCTACAATGAGCAGTTCTTC.

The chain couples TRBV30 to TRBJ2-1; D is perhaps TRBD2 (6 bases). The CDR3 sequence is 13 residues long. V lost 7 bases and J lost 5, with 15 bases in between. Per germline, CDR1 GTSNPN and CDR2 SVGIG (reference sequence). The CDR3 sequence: CASGDFPNNEQFF. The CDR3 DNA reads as TGTGCCTCCGGGGACTTCCCAAACAATGAGCAGTTCTTC.

DNA of the CDR3: TGTGCCAGCACGACCTCTCGGCGGGGTGGTGAAGCTTTCTTT. Protein: CASTTSRRGGEAFF. This chain joins TRBV6-5 and TRBJ1-1, with no clear D. CDR1 is MNHEY, CDR2 SVGAGI, per germline. The CDR3 runs 14 residues. With 7 bases removed from V and 7 bases from J, the gap between germline ends came to 19 bases.

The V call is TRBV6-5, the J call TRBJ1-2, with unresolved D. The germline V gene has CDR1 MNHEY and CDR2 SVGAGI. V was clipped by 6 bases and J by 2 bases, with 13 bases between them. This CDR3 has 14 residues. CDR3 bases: TGTGCCAGCAGCCTTGGACTGAACAACTATGGCTACACCTTC. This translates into CASSLGLNNYGYTF.

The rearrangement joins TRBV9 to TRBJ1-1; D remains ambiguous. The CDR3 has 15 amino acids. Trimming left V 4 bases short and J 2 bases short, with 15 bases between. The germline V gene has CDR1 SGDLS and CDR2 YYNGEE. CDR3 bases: TGTGCCAGCAGCCCCGAGGGAATGGGAAACACTGAAGCTTTCTTT. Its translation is CASSPEGMGNTEAFF.

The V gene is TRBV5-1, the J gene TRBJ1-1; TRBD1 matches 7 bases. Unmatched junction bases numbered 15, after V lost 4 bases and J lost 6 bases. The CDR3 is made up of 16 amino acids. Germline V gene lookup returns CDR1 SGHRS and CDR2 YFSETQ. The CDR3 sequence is CASSPSDRVGIPEAFF. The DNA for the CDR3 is TGCGCCAGCAGCCCGTCAGACAGGGTCGGTATTCCTGAAGCTTTCTTT.

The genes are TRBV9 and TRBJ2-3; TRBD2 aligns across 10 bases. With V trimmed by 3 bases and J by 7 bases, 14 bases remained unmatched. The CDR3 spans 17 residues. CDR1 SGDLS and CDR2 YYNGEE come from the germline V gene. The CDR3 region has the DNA TGTGCCAGCAGCGCGCCCCAAGCGGGAGGGCCGGTATATACGCAGTATTTT. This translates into CASSAPQAGGPVYTQYF. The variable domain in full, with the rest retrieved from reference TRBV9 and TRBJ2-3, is DSGVTQTPKHLITATGQRVTLRCSPRSGDLSVYWYQQSLDQGLQFLIQYYNGEERAKGNILERFSAQQFPDLHSELNLSSLELGDSALYFCASSAPQAGGPVYTQYFGPGTRLTVL.

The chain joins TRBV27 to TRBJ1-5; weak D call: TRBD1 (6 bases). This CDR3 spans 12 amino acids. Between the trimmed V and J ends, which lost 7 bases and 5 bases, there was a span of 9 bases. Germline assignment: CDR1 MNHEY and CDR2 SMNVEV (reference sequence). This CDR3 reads CASTTGHQPQHF. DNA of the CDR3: TGTGCCAGCACTACAGGGCATCAGCCCCAGCATTTT.